This T cell receptor (beta chain) was retrieved from a study of post-analysis software for immune sequencing data. This CDR3 is built from 15 residues. The germline gives CDR1 SGHRS, CDR2 YFSETQ. The V end lost 1 base, the J end lost 4 bases, and 15 bases lay between the germline ends. cDNA libraries of TCR beta carried unique molecular identifiers. It was from roughly 1.1 to 9.2 million T cells that about half a million cDNA molecules came. Using its own MiXCR run on the PCR reads, TCRdb lists one record per CDR3 protein. The sample lists about 800,000 distinct CDR3 sequences, less than 35% occurring once. A remark on this clonotype: Its antigen is undetermined.

Study results and caveats: The five TRBV segments detected at higher frequency in patients than in controls included TRBV5-6, TRBV5-1 and TRBV20-1. Same-batch preparations were strongly co-clustered by F measure.

The rearrangement links TRBV5-1 to TRBJ2-7; possibly TRBD1 for D (6 bases). The sequenced material came from blood. The sequence was obtained from a girl aged 5-17 years with multiple sclerosis. CDR3 bases: TGCGCCAGCAGCTTGTCGCCAGGGGAGTTGTACGAGCAGTACTTC. Its protein product is CASSLSPGELYEQYF.